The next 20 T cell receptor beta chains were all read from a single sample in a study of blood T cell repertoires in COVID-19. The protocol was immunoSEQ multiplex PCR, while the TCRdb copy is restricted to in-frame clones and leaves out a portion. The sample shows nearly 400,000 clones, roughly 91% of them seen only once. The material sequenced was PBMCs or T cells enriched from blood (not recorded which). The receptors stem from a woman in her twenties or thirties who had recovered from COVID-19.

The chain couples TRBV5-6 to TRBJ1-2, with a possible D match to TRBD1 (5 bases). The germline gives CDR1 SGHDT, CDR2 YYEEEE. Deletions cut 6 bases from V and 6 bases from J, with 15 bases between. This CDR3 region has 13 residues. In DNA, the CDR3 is TGTGCCAGCAAACTGGCGGGGCTAGATGGCTACACCTTC. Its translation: CASKLAGLDGYTF.

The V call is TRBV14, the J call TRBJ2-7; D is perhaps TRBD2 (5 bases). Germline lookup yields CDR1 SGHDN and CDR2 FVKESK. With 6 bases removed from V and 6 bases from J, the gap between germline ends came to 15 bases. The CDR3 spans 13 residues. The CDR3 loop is CASRLGGYSEQYF. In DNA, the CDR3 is TGTGCCAGCAGACTAGGTGGCTACAGCGAGCAGTACTTC.

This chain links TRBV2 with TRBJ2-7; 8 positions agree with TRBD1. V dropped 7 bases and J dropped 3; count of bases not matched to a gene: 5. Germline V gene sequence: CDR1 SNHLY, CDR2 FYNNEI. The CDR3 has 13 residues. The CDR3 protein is CASTRDRLYEQYF. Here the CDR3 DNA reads TGTGCCAGCACCCGGGACAGGCTCTACGAGCAGTACTTC.

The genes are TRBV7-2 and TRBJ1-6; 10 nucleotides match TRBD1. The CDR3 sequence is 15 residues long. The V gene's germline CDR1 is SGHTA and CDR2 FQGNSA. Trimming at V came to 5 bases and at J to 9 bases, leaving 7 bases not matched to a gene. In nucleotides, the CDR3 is TGTGCCAGCAGCACCCGACAGGGGGCACGTTCACCCCTCCACTTT. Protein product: CASSTRQGARSPLHF.

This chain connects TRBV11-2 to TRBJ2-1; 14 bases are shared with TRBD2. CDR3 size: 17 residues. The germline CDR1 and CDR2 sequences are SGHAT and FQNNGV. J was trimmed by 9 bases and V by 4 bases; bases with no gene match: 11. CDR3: CASSSQRLAGGAREQFF. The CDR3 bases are TGTGCCAGCAGCTCCCAAAGACTAGCGGGAGGGGCCCGTGAGCAGTTCTTC. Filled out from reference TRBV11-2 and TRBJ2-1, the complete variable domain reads EAGVAQSPRYKIIEKRQSVAFWCNPISGHATLYWYQQILGQGPKLLIQFQNNGVVDDSQLPKDRFSAERLKGVDSTLKIQPAKLEDSAVYLCASSSQRLAGGAREQFFGPGTRLTVL.

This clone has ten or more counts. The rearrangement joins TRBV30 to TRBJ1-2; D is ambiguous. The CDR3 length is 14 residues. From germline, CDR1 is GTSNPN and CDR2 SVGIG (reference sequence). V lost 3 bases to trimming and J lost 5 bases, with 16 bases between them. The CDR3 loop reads CAWRASGDPYGYTF. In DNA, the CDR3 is TGTGCCTGGAGAGCCTCCGGGGATCCATATGGCTACACCTTC.

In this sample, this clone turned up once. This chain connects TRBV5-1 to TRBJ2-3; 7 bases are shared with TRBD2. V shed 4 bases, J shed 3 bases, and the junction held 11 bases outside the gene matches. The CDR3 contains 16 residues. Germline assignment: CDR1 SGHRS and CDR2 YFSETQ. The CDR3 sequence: CASSAGTNEGTDTQYF. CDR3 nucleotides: TGCGCCAGCAGCGCCGGGACTAACGAGGGAACAGATACGCAGTATTTT.

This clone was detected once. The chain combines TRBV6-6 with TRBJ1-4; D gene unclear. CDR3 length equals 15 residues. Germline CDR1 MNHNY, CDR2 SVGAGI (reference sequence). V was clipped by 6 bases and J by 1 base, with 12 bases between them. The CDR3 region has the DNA TGTGCCAGCAGCCGCCTACAGAGAACTAATGAAAAACTGTTTTTT. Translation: CASSRLQRTNEKLFF.

In nucleotides, the CDR3 is TGTGCCAGTAGTATAGGGGGACAGGGTAACTATGGCTACACCTTC. The encoded protein is CASSIGGQGNYGYTF. The chain recombines TRBV19 with TRBJ1-2, with 9 bases that match TRBD1. The CDR3 loop spans 15 amino acids. With V trimmed by 1 base and J by 1 base, 1 base remained unmatched. CDR1 and CDR2 (germline): LNHDA, SQIVND (reference sequence).

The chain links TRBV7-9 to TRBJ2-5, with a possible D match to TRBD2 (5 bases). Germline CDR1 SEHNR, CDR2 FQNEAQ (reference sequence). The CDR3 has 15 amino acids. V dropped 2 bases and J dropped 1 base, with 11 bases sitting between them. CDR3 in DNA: TGTGCCAGCAGCTTAAAAGGAGGAGGCCAAGAGACCCAGTACTTC. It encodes CASSLKGGGQETQYF.

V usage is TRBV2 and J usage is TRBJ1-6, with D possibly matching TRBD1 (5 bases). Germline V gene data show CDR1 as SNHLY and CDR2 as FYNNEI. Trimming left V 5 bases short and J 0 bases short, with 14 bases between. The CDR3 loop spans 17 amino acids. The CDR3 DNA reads TGTGCCAGCAGTTCGATTCAAGACAGCTCCTATAATTCACCCCTCCACTTT. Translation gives CASSSIQDSSYNSPLHF.

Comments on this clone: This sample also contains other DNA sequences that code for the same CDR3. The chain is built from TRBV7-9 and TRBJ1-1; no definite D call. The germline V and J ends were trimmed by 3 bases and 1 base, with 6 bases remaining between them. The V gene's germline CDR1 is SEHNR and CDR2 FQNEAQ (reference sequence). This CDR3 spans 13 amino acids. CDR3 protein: CASSFTENTEAFF. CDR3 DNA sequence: TGTGCCAGCAGCTTTACAGAGAACACTGAAGCTTTCTTT.

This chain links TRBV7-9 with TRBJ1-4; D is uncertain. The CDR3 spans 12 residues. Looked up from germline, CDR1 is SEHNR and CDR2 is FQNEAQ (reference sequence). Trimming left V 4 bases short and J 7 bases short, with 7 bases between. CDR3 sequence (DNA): TGTGCCAGCAGCTACATACCTGAAAAACTGTTTTTT. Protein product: CASSYIPEKLFF.

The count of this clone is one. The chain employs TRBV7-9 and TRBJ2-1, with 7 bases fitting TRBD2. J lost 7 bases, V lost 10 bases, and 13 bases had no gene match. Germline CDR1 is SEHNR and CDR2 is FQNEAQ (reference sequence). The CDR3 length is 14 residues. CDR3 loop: CATRRRAGDNEQFF. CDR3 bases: TGTGCCACCAGAAGGCGGGCGGGAGATAATGAGCAGTTCTTC. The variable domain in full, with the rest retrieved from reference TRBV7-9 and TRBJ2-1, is DTGVSQNPRHKITKRGQNVTFRCDPISEHNRLYWYRQTLGQGPEFLTYFQNEAQLEKSRLLSDRFSAERPKGSFSTLEIQRTEQGDSAMYLCATRRRAGDNEQFFGPGTRLTVL.

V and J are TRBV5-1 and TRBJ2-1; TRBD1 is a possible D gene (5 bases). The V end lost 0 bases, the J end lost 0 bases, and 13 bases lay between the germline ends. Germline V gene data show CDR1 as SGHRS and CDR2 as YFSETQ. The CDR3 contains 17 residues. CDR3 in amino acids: CASSLVGASSSYNEQFF. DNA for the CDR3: TGCGCCAGCAGCTTGGTTGGGGCCTCTAGCTCCTACAATGAGCAGTTCTTC.

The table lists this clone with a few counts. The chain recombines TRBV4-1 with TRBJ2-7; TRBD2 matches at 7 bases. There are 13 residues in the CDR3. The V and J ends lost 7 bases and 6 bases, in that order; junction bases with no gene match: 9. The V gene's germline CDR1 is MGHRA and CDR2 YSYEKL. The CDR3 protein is CASKGPGRGEQYF. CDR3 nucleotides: TGCGCCAGCAAGGGCCCTGGGAGGGGCGAGCAGTACTTC.

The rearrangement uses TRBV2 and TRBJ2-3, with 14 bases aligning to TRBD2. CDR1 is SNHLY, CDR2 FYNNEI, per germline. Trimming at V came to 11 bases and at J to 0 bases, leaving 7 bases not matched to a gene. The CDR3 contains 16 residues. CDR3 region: CAGRTSGGTSTDTQYF. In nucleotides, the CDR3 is TGTGCCGGACGGACTAGCGGGGGGACTAGCACAGATACGCAGTATTTT.

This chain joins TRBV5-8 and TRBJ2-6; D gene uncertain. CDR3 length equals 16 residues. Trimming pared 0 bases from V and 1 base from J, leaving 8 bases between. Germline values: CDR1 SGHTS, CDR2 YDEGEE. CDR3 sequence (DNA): TGTGCCAGCAGCTTGGGGGCGTATTCTGGGGCCAACGTCCTGACTTTC. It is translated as CASSLGAYSGANVLTF.

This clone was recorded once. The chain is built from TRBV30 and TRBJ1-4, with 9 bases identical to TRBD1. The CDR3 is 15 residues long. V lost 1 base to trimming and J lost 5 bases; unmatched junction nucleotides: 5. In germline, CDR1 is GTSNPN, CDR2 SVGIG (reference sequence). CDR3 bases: TGTGCCTGGAGTGGCCCGACAGGGGGAAATGAAAAACTGTTTTTT. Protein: CAWSGPTGGNEKLFF.

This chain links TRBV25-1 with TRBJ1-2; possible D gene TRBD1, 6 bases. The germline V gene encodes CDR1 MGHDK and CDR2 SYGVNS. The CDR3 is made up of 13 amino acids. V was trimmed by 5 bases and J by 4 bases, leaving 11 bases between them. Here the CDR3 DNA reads TGTGCCAGCAGTCCGGCAGGGGCCTATGGCTACACCTTC. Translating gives CASSPAGAYGYTF.